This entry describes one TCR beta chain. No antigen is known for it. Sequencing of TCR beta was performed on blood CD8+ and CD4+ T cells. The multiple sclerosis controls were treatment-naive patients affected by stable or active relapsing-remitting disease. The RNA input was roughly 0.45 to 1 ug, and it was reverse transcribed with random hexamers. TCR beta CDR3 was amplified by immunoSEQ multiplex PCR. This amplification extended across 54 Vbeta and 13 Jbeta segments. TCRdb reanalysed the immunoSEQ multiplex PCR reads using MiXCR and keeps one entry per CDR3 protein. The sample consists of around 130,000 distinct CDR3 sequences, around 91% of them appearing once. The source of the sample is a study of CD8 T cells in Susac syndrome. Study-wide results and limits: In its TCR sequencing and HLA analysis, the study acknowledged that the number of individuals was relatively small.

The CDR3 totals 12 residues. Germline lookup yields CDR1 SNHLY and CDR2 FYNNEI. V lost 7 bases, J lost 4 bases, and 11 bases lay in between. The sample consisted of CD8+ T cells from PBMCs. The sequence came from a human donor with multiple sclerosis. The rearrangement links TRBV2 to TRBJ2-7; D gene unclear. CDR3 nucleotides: TGTGCCAGCACCGAGGTTGCATACGAGCAGTACTTC. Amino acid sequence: CASTEVAYEQYF.